This TCR beta chain came from a study of blood T cell repertoires in COVID-19. The repertoire was sequenced with immunoSEQ multiplex PCR; TCRdb's copy has only in-frame clones and lacks some. Counted here are about 130,000 clones, about four fifths occurring once; the ten biggest clones make up 9% to 15%. After removal of 5 bases from V and 1 base from J, the junction contained 3 bases not matched to a gene. Germline V gene sequence: CDR1 LNHDA, CDR2 SQIVND (reference sequence). CDR3 size: 16 residues. This sequence joins TRBV19 and TRBJ1-4; 11 bases are shared with TRBD1. Sequenced input: peripheral blood. This TCR was sampled from a woman between 55 and 75 years old with acute or convalescent COVID-19. Written as DNA, the CDR3 is TGTGCCAGTAGTGCCGGGACAGGGGGAACTAATGAAAAACTGTTTTTT. It codes for CASSAGTGGTNEKLFF.